This TCR beta chain is drawn from a study of blood T cell repertoires in COVID-19 (dated by TCRdb to the early 2020s). About the full investigation: The collaborator samples originated in the United States, Italy and Spain and spanned the acute and convalescent phases of COVID-19. The material from the prospective study consisted of cDNA or gDNA derived from T cells, B-cell-depleted T cells, or PBMCs. The dataset comprised deeply sampled blood TCRbeta repertoires from subjects exposed to, actively infected with, or recovered from COVID-19. The repertoires were released in a freely available public database intended as a resource for research on the immune response to SARS-CoV-2. Samples were obtained from the ongoing ImmuneRACE study (first 160 participants) and from 1,000 to 1,500 subjects provided by 6 global collaborators. HLA class I and class II types, where available, came from metadata supplied by the sample provider rather than from assay-based typing. Nearly every sample came with metadata listing a de-identified subject ID, COVID-19 status, age in years and sex. What the research found in general, with its limitations: The amount of clinical and demographic metadata varied by source and participant and was provided uncurated.

About this clone itself: The antigen it binds to is not known. No base-level quality is on record; no much larger clone is a single base apart.

From the cysteine up to the phenylalanine, the CDR3 has a length of 17 residues. Only the CDR3 DNA is retained, 51 bases long and in frame from the first base. V is shortened by 1 base, J by 0 bases, and the region joining them spans 12 bases. As encoded in the germline V gene, CDR1 is LGHNA while CDR2 is YSLEER. TCRbeta CDR3 regions were amplified from genomic DNA using the immunoSEQ Assay, a bias-controlled multiplex PCR. In the paper's pipeline: Nucleated cell counts per sample were estimated from amplification of reference gene primers within the assay. To quantify the absolute abundance of each unique TCRbeta CDR3 rearrangement, sequence reads were collapsed and filtered. Productive Simpson clonality was computed per sample as the square root of Simpson's diversity index over productive rearrangements. TCRdb took over this immuneACCESS table, retaining in-frame rearrangements with V and J assigned. Such tables are incomplete; in checked studies, under half of the missing clones stem from an unresolved V gene, and the remainder is unexplained. V and J calls and clone size come straight from that table; D and trimming were deduced from the DNA. Here the sample has about 260,000 clones; 88% occur a single time. The top ten clones comprise about 0.7% of the sample.

Collaborating institutions collected whole blood in K2EDTA tubes following their own protocols. For TCRbeta analysis, collaborators shipped samples in one of three forms: frozen whole blood, isolated PBMCs, or DNA extracted from either of those sample types. The sample taken for sequencing was peripheral blood. The chain is encoded by TRBV4-3 joined to TRBJ1-4; the D gene assignment is ambiguous. This clonotype originated in a human donor in a cohort sampled during active COVID-19. The nucleotides read TGCGCCAGCAGCCAAGGCGGTCCGGGGTCAACTAATGAAAAACTGTTTTTT. Its protein reads: CASSQGGPGSTNEKLFF.